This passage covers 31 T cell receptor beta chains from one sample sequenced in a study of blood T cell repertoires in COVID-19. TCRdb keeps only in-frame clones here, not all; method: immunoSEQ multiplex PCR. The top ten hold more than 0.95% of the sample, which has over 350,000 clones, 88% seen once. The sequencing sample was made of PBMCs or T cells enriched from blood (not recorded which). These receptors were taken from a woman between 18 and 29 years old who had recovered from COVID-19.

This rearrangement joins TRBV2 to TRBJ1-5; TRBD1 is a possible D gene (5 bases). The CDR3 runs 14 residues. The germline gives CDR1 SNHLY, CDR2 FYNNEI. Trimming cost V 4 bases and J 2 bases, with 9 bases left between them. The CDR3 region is CASSGRVGNQPQHF. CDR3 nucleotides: TGTGCCAGCAGTGGCAGGGTGGGCAATCAGCCCCAGCATTTT.

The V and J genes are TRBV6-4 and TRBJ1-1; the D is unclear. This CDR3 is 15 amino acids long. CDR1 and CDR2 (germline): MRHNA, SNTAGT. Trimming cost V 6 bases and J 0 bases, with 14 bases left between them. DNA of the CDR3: TGTGCCAGCAGCCCTCTCGGCGGGATGAACACTGAAGCTTTCTTT. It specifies CASSPLGGMNTEAFF.

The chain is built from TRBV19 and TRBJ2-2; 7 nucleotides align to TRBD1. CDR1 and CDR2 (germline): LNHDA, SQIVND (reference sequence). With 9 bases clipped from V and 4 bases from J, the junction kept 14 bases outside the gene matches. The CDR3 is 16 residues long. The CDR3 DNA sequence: TGTGCCAGCCGCGAAACGGGACAGATCTTCACCGGGGAGCTGTTTTTT. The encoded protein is CASRETGQIFTGELFF.

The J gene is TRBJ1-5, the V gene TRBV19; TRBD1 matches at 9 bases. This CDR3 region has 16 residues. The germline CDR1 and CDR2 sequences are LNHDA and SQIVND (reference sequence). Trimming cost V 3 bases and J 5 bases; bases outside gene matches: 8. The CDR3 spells CASSILTGTGHQPQHF. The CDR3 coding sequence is TGTGCCAGTAGTATCTTAACCGGGACAGGGCATCAGCCCCAGCATTTT.

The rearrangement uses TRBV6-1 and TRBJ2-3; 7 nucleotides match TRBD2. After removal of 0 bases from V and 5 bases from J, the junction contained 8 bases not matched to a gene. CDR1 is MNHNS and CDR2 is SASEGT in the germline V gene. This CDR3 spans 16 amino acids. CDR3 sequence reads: CASSEARAGRGDTQYF. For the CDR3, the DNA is TGTGCCAGCAGTGAAGCCCGCGCGGGGAGGGGAGATACGCAGTATTTT.

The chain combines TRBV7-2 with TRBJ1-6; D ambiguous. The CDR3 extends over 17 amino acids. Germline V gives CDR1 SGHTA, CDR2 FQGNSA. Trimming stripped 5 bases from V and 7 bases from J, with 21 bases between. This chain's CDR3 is CASSITLAGRGNSPLHF. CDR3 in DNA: TGTGCCAGCAGCATAACGTTAGCGGGCCGAGGGAATTCACCCCTCCACTTT.

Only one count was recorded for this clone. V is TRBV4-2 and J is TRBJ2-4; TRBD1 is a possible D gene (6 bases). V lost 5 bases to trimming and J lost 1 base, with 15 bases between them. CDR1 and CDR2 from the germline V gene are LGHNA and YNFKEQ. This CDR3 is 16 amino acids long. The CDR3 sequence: CASSERGNEAKNIQYF. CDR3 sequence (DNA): TGTGCCAGCAGCGAAAGGGGGAACGAGGCCAAAAACATTCAGTACTTC.

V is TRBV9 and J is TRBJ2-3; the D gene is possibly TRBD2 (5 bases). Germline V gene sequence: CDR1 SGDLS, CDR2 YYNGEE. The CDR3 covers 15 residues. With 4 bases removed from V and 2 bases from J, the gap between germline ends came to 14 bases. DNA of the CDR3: TGTGCCAGCAGCCTCATACCCGGGGTCACAGATACGCAGTATTTT. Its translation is CASSLIPGVTDTQYF. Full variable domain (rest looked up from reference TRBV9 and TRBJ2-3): DSGVTQTPKHLITATGQRVTLRCSPRSGDLSVYWYQQSLDQGLQFLIQYYNGEERAKGNILERFSAQQFPDLHSELNLSSLELGDSALYFCASSLIPGVTDTQYFGPGTRLTVL.

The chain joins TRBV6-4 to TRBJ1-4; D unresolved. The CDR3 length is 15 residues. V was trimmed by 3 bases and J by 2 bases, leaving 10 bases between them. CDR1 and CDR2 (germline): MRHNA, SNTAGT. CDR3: CASSEFSGTNEKLFF. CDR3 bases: TGTGCCAGCAGTGAATTCTCGGGGACTAATGAAAAACTGTTTTTT.

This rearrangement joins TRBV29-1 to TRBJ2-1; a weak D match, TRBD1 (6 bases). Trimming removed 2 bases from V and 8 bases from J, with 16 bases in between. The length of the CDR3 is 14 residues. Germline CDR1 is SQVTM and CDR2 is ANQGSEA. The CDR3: CSVEWAGELHEQFF. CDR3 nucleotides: TGCAGCGTTGAATGGGCAGGGGAGCTGCATGAGCAGTTCTTC.

CDR3: CASSELAGGGPYEQYF. The DNA for the CDR3 is TGTGCCAGCAGCGAACTAGCTGGGGGGGGGCCCTACGAGCAGTACTTC. V is TRBV7-2 and J is TRBJ2-7; possibly TRBD2 for D (7 bases). V was trimmed by 5 bases and J by 2 bases, leaving 19 bases between them. The CDR3 is 16 residues long. Germline values: CDR1 SGHTA, CDR2 FQGNSA.

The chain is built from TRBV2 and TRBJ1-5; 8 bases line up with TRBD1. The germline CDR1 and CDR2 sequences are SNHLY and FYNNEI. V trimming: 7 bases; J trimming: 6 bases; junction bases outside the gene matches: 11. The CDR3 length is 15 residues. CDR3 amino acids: CASKGGQVAAQPQHF. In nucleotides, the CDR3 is TGTGCCAGCAAGGGGGGACAGGTCGCCGCTCAGCCCCAGCATTTT.

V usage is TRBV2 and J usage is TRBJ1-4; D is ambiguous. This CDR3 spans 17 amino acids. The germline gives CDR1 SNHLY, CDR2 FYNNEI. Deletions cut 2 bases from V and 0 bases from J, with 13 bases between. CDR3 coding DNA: TGTGCCAGCAGTGAAAGAGGAGGCCTGACAACTAATGAAAAACTGTTTTTT. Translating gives CASSERGGLTTNEKLFF.

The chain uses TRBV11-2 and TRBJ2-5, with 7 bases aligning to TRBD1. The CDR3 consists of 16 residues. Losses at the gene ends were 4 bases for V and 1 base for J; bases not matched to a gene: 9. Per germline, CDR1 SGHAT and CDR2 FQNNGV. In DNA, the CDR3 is TGTGCCAGCAGCTCGCCGTTAGGACAGGTCCAAGAGACCCAGTACTTC. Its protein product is CASSSPLGQVQETQYF.

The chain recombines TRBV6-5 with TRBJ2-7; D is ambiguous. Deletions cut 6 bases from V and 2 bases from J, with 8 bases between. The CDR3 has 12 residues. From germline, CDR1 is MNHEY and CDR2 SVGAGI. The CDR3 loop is CASRHPPYEQYF. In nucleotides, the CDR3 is TGTGCCAGCAGACACCCACCCTACGAGCAGTACTTC.

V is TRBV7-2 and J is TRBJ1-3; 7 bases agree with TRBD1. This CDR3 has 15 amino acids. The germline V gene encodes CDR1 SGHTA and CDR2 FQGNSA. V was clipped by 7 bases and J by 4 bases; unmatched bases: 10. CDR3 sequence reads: CASMPQGFSGNTIYF. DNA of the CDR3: TGTGCCAGCATGCCACAGGGGTTCTCAGGAAACACCATATATTTT. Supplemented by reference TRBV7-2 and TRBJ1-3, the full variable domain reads GAGVSQSPSNKVTEKGKDVELRCDPISGHTALYWYRQSLGQGLEFLIYFQGNSAPDKSGLPSDRFSAERTGGSVSTLTIQRTQQEDSAVYLCASMPQGFSGNTIYFGEGSWLTVV.

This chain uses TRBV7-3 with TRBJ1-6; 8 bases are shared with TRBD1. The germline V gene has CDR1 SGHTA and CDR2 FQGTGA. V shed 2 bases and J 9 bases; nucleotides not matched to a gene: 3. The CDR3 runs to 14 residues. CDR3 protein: CASSLADRASPLHF. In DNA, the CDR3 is TGTGCCAGCAGCTTAGCGGACAGGGCTTCACCCCTCCACTTT.

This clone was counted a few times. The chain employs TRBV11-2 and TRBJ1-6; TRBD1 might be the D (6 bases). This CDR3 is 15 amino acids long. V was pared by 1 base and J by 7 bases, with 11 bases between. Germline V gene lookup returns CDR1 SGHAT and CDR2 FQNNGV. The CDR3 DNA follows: TGTGCCAGCAGCTTAGGGGGGCGCTGGAATTCACCCCTCCACTTT. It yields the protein CASSLGGRWNSPLHF.

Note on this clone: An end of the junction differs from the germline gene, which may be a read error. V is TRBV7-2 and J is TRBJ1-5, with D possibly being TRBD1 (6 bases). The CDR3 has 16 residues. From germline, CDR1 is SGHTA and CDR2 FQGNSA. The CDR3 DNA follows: TGTGCCAGCAGATTAGGGGCAGGGGCGAGAGCCCAGCCCCAGCATTTT. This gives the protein CASRLGAGARAQPQHF. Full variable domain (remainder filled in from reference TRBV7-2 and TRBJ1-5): GAGVSQSPSNKVTEKGKDVELRCDPISGHTALYWYRQSLGQGLEFLIYFQGNSAPDKSGLPSDRFSAERTGGSVSTLTIQRTQQEDSAVYLCASRLGAGARAQPQHFGDGTRLSIL.

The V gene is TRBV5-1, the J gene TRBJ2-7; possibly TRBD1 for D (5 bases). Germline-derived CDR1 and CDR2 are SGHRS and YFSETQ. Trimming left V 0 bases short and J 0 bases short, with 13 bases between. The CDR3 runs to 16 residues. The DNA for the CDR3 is TGCGCCAGCAGCTTGGCTGACAGACTGAGCTCCTACGAGCAGTACTTC. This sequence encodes CASSLADRLSSYEQYF.

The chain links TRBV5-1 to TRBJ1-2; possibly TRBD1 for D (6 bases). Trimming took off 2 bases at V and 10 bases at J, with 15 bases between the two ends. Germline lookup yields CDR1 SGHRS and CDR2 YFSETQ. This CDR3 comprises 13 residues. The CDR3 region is CASSLNRVLDYTF. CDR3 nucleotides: TGCGCCAGCAGCTTAAACAGGGTTTTGGACTACACCTTC.

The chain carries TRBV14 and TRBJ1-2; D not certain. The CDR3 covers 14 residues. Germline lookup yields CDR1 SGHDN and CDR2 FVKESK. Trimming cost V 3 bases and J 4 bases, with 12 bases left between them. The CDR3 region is CASSQSGSGYGYTF. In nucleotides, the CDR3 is TGTGCCAGCAGCCAGTCGGGATCTGGCTATGGCTACACCTTC.

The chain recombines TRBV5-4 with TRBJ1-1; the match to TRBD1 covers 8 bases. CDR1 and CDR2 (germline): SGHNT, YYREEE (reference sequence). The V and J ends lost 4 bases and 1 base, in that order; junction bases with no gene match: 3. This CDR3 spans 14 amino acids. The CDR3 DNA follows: TGTGCCAGCAGCGCGGGACAGGCGAACACTGAAGCTTTCTTT. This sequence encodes CASSAGQANTEAFF.

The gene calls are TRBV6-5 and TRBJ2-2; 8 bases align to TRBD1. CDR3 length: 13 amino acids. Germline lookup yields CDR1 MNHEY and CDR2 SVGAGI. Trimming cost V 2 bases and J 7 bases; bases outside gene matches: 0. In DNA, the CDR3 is TGTGCCAGCAGTTACACAGGGGGCGGGGAGCTGTTTTTT. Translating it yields CASSYTGGGELFF.

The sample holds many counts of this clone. The CDR3 sequence: CAIGPGNSAGGYTF. The CDR3 DNA follows: TGTGCCATCGGCCCAGGGAACTCGGCTGGTGGCTACACCTTC. J is TRBJ1-2 and V is TRBV10-3; the D gene is possibly TRBD1 (5 bases). The V end was cut by 8 bases, the J end by 7 bases, with 20 bases between. The germline gives CDR1 ENHRY, CDR2 SYGVKD. CDR3 length equals 14 residues.

The CDR3 sequence is CASSIDHAGIASGNTIYF. DNA of the CDR3: TGTGCCAGTAGTATAGATCATGCGGGGATTGCCTCTGGAAACACCATATATTTT. This sequence joins TRBV19 and TRBJ1-3; no reliable D call. CDR1 and CDR2 (germline): LNHDA, SQIVND (reference sequence). V shed 0 bases and J shed 0 bases, with 15 bases lying between them. CDR3 length: 18 residues.

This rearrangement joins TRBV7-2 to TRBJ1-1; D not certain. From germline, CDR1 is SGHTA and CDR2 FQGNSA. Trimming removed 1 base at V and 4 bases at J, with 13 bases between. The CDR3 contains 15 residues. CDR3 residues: CASSLVPGLGTEAFF. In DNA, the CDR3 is TGTGCCAGCAGCTTAGTTCCGGGGTTGGGCACTGAAGCTTTCTTT. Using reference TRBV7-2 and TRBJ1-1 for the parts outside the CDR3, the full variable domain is GAGVSQSPSNKVTEKGKDVELRCDPISGHTALYWYRQSLGQGLEFLIYFQGNSAPDKSGLPSDRFSAERTGGSVSTLTIQRTQQEDSAVYLCASSLVPGLGTEAFFGQGTRLTVV.

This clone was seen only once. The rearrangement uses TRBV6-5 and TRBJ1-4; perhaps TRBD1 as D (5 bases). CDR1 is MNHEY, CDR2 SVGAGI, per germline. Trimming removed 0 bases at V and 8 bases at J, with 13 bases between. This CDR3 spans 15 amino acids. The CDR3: CASSYSRLEGEKLFF. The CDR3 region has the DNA TGTGCCAGCAGTTACTCTCGGCTGGAGGGGGAAAAACTGTTTTTT.

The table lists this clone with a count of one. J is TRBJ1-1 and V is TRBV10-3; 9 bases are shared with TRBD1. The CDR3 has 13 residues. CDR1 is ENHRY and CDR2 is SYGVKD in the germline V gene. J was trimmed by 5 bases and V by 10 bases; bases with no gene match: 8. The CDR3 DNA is TGTGCCACCCAACAGGGGGCGGCTACTGAAGCTTTCTTT. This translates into CATQQGAATEAFF.

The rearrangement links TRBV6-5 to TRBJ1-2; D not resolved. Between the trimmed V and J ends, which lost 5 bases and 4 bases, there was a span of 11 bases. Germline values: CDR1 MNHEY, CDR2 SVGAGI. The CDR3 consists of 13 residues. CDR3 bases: TGTGCCAGCAGTCAGCAGGCTTCCTATGGCTACACCTTC. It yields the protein CASSQQASYGYTF.

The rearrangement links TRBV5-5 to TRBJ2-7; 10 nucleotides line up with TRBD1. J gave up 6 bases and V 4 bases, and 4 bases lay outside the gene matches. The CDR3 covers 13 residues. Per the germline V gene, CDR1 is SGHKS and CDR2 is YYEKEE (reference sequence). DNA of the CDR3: TGTGCCAGCAGCCGGGACAGGGGTACCGAGCAGTACTTC. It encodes CASSRDRGTEQYF.